These 8 T cell receptor beta chains came from one sample sequenced in a study of OX40 agonist ivuxolimab in advanced cancers. Here immunoSEQ multiplex PCR was the method, and the copy in TCRdb shows in-frame clones only, minus some. The repertoire holds just under 100,000 clones, with around 94% as singletons. Sample: CD4+ or CD8+ T cells sorted from blood, taken in a trial of the OX40 agonist ivuxolimab. The source is an adult with an advanced solid tumor such as melanoma, head and neck, liver or kidney cancer.

This sequence joins TRBV19 and TRBJ2-7; 9 bases match TRBD1. From germline, CDR1 is LNHDA and CDR2 SQIVND (reference sequence). V trimming: 5 bases; J trimming: 0 bases; junction bases outside the gene matches: 8. The CDR3 spans 16 residues. The CDR3, as DNA: TGTGCCAGTAGTCGAACGACAGGGGGAGTCTCCTACGAGCAGTACTTC. Translated, it gives CASSRTTGGVSYEQYF.

The CDR3 DNA reads TGCGCCAGCAGCCTGGGACCCGGAGCCTATGGCTACACCTTC. Translation gives CASSLGPGAYGYTF. J is TRBJ1-2 and V is TRBV5-1; possibly TRBD1 for D (5 bases). CDR3 length: 14 residues. V dropped 4 bases and J dropped 4 bases, with 14 bases sitting between them. The germline V gene has CDR1 SGHRS and CDR2 YFSETQ.

The table lists this clone with a count of one. The V and J genes are TRBV5-8 and TRBJ1-5; maybe TRBD1 (5 bases). Trimming removed 4 bases at V and 5 bases at J, with 13 bases between. The CDR3 totals 14 residues. The germline V gene has CDR1 SGHTS and CDR2 YDEGEE. CDR3 DNA sequence: TGTGCCAGCAGCCCGGGGGGGGTCGATCAGCCCCAGCATTTT. It yields the protein CASSPGGVDQPQHF.

The chain recombines TRBV6-1 with TRBJ2-3; no definite D call. V was cut by 6 bases and J by 0 bases, with 7 bases left in between. The CDR3 spans 13 residues. Germline V CDR1 and CDR2: MNHNS, SASEGT. The CDR3 loop reads CASRAASTDTQYF. The CDR3 DNA reads as TGTGCCAGCAGGGCGGCTAGCACAGATACGCAGTATTTT.

V usage is TRBV28 and J usage is TRBJ1-1, with 7 bases lining up with TRBD1. CDR3 length: 16 amino acids. Germline CDR1 reads MDHEN; CDR2 reads SYDVKM. V was pared by 7 bases and J by 2 bases, with 13 bases of the junction left unmatched. The CDR3: CASIHTGAGHNTEAFF. The CDR3, as DNA: TGTGCCAGCATCCATACAGGGGCGGGGCATAACACTGAAGCTTTCTTT.

The V and J genes are TRBV27 and TRBJ2-1, with 10 bases matching TRBD1. The length of the CDR3 is 14 residues. Trimming took 3 bases from V and 6 from J; bases not matched to a gene: 2. Germline V gives CDR1 MNHEY, CDR2 SMNVEV (reference sequence). The CDR3 spells CASSFGTGVNEQFF. CDR3 bases: TGTGCCAGCAGTTTTGGGACAGGGGTCAATGAGCAGTTCTTC.

This CDR3 reads CASSEPSGVRAYGYTF. The CDR3 DNA is TGTGCCAGCAGTGAGCCCTCGGGGGTCAGAGCCTATGGCTACACCTTC. The J gene is TRBJ1-2, the V gene TRBV6-1; TRBD1 might be the D (5 bases). There are 16 residues in the CDR3. Trimming cost V 3 bases and J 4 bases, with 18 bases left between them. Per germline, CDR1 MNHNS and CDR2 SASEGT.

This chain uses TRBV5-1 with TRBJ2-1; D is unclear. Trimming pared 2 bases from V and 6 bases from J, leaving 9 bases between. This CDR3 contains 13 residues. CDR1 SGHRS and CDR2 YFSETQ come from the germline V gene. The CDR3 sequence is CASSFNGRNEQFF. DNA of the CDR3: TGCGCCAGCAGCTTTAATGGGCGCAATGAGCAGTTCTTC.